This record looks at one TCR beta chain sequence and its context. The cohort comprised adults aged roughly 18 to 95 years residing in 24 US areas. A COVID-19 case had been met by exposed participants during the 2 weeks before study entry. In the authors' workflow: Reference gene primer amplification in the assay estimated nucleated cell counts. Libraries were prepared by immunoSEQ multiplex PCR; TCRdb keeps only in-frame clonotypes and omits some of them. Clone size and the V and J calls come from that table; the DNA yielded D and trimming. The sample holds hundreds of thousands of clones, approximately 80% seen once. This entry is derived from a study of blood T cell repertoires in COVID-19. Overall study context: Some COVID-19 samples were acute and others convalescent; all came from the United States, Italy and Spain.

The specimen sequenced was PBMCs or T cells enriched from blood (not recorded which). The origin of this receptor is a man between 35 and 55 years old who had been exposed to COVID-19.

CDR3 sequence (DNA): TGTGCCAGTAGAGAGCGGGAGTTGAGCAATGAGCAGTTCTTC. Amino acid sequence: CASRERELSNEQFF. The chain links TRBV19 to TRBJ2-1; 8 positions agree with TRBD2. The germline gives CDR1 LNHDA, CDR2 SQIVND (reference sequence). The CDR3 runs to 14 residues. V was clipped by 6 bases and J by 6 bases; unmatched bases: 7.